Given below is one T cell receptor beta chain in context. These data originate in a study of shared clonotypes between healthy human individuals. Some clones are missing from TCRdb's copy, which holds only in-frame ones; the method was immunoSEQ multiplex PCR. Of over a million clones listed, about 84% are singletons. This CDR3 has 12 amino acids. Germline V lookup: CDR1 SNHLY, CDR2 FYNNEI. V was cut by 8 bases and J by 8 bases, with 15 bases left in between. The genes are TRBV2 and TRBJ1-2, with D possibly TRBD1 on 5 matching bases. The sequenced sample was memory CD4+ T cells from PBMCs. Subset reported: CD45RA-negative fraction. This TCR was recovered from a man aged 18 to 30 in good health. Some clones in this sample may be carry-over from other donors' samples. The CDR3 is CASYSGRYGYTF. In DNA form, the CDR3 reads TGTGCCAGCTACTCAGGGAGATACGGCTACACCTTC.